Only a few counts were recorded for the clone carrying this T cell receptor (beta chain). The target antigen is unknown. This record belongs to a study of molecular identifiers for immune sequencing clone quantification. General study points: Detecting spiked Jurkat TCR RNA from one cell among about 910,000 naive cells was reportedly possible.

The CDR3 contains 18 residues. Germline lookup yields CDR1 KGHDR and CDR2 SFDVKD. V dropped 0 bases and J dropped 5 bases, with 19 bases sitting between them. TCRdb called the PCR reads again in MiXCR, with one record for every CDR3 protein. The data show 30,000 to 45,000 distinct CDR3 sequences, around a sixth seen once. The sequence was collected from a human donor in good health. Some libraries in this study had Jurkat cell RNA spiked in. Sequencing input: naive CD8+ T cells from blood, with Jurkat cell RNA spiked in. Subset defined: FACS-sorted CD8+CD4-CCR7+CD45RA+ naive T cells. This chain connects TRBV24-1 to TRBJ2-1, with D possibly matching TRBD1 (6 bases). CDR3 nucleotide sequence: TGTGCCACCAGTGATTTGCGGGGAGAGGGGGACACAGACAATGAGCAGTTCTTC. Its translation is CATSDLRGEGDTDNEQFF.